The next 24 T cell receptor beta chains were all read from a single sample in a study of blood T cell repertoires in COVID-19. Sequencing was performed with immunoSEQ multiplex PCR; in TCRdb, only in-frame clones are kept and a portion is missing. The data show about 330,000 clones, with more than 75% seen just once and 5.3% held by the top ten. Sequencing input: PBMCs or T cells enriched from blood (not recorded which). The receptor set was obtained from a woman in her 30s who had recovered from COVID-19.

This chain's CDR3 is CASSQGSTIAVGYTF. The DNA for the CDR3 is TGTGCCAGCAGCCAAGGATCAACCATAGCCGTTGGCTACACCTTC. This chain joins TRBV4-2 and TRBJ1-2; unclear D gene. V lost 1 base and J 7 bases, leaving 16 bases between the germline ends. The CDR3 is 15 amino acids. Germline V gene data show CDR1 as LGHNA and CDR2 as YNFKEQ.

This clone was observed a few times. V gene TRBV5-4 combines with J gene TRBJ1-1; D is undetermined. Trimming took off 4 bases at V and 1 base at J, with 11 bases between the two ends. Per germline, CDR1 SGHNT and CDR2 YYREEE (reference sequence). CDR3 length equals 14 residues. The CDR3 spells CASSPEQRNTEAFF. The DNA for the CDR3 is TGTGCCAGCAGCCCAGAACAGAGGAACACTGAAGCTTTCTTT.

This sequence joins TRBV14 and TRBJ2-3, with TRBD2 matching 8 bases. Looked up from germline, CDR1 is SGHDN and CDR2 is FVKESK. This CDR3 has 17 amino acids. Trimming cost V 1 base and J 5 bases; bases outside gene matches: 11. The CDR3: CASSQVRGLRGGDTQYF. DNA of the CDR3: TGTGCCAGCAGCCAAGTCCGGGGCCTACGGGGGGGAGATACGCAGTATTTT.

This rearrangement joins TRBV19 to TRBJ1-3; D call uncertain. Trimming shortened V by 3 bases and J by 5 bases, and 5 bases separated the two germline ends. This CDR3 is 12 amino acids long. The germline gives CDR1 LNHDA, CDR2 SQIVND (reference sequence). CDR3 residues: CASSIERNTIYF. In nucleotides, the CDR3 is TGTGCCAGTAGTATCGAGCGAAACACCATATATTTT. Drawing the rest from reference TRBV19 and TRBJ1-3, the complete variable domain is DGGITQSPKYLFRKEGQNVTLSCEQNLNHDAMYWYRQDPGQGLRLIYYSQIVNDFQKGDIAEGYSVSREKKESFPLTVTSAQKNPTAFYLCASSIERNTIYFGEGSWLTVV.

The rearrangement links TRBV30 to TRBJ1-4; D ambiguous. The CDR3 sequence is 14 residues long. Germline lookup yields CDR1 GTSNPN and CDR2 SVGIG (reference sequence). Trimming stripped 0 bases from V and 2 bases from J, with 7 bases between. CDR3 residues: CAWSVSATNEKLFF. In DNA form, the CDR3 reads TGTGCCTGGAGTGTTAGCGCGACTAATGAAAAACTGTTTTTT.

The chain is built from TRBV5-5 and TRBJ2-5, with D uncertain. Germline values: CDR1 SGHKS, CDR2 YYEKEE (reference sequence). The CDR3 is made up of 11 amino acids. V dropped 4 bases and J dropped 5 bases, with 6 bases sitting between them. CDR3 region: CASSTGETQYF. In DNA form, the CDR3 reads TGTGCCAGCAGCACCGGGGAGACCCAGTACTTC.

This clone came up once. This chain links TRBV10-3 with TRBJ1-2; possibly TRBD1 for D (5 bases). Trimming cost V 0 bases and J 4 bases, with 12 bases left between them. The CDR3 covers 15 residues. The V gene's germline CDR1 is ENHRY and CDR2 SYGVKD. CDR3: CAISESRQGSYGYTF. The CDR3, as DNA: TGTGCCATCAGTGAGTCGCGTCAGGGCTCCTATGGCTACACCTTC.

V is TRBV7-6 and J is TRBJ2-5; possible D gene TRBD1, 6 bases. This CDR3 has 15 amino acids. The V end lost 5 bases, the J end lost 5 bases, and 18 bases lay between the germline ends. In germline, CDR1 is SGHVS, CDR2 FNYEAQ. CDR3 in DNA: TGTGCCAGCAGCCTGACCCAGGGGATAGGTGAGACCCAGTACTTC. Its protein product is CASSLTQGIGETQYF. The full variable domain, completed using reference TRBV7-6 and TRBJ2-5, is GAGVSQSPRYKVTKRGQDVALRCDPISGHVSLYWYRQALGQGPEFLTYFNYEAQQDKSGLPNDRFSAERPEGSISTLTIQRTEQRDSAMYRCASSLTQGIGETQYFGPGTRLLVL.

V gene TRBV11-2 combines with J gene TRBJ1-1, with D tentatively TRBD1 (5 bases). The CDR3 is 14 amino acids. CDR1 and CDR2 (germline): SGHAT, FQNNGV. V dropped 1 base and J dropped 5 bases, with 11 bases sitting between them. The CDR3 here is CASSLGGGRTEAFF. Written as DNA, the CDR3 is TGTGCCAGCAGCTTAGGGGGCGGGAGGACTGAAGCTTTCTTT.

The rearrangement joins TRBV14 to TRBJ2-7; TRBD2 matches at 9 bases. The V and J ends lost 4 bases and 5 bases, in that order; junction bases with no gene match: 12. The CDR3 loop spans 16 amino acids. The V gene's germline CDR1 is SGHDN and CDR2 FVKESK. CDR3 protein: CASSPLGRTSVHEQYF. As DNA, the CDR3 is TGTGCCAGCAGCCCCTTGGGGCGGACTAGCGTCCACGAGCAGTACTTC.

Only a few counts were recorded for this clone. Mismatch with germline at one junction end may stem from a read error. CDR3 residues: CASSAYTGMNTEAFF. The CDR3 bases are TGTGCTAGCAGCGCGTATACAGGGATGAACACTGAAGCTTTCTTT. The chain is built from TRBV7-7 and TRBJ1-1, with a tentative D call TRBD1 (6 bases). CDR3 length: 15 residues. Germline loops: CDR1 SSHAT, CDR2 FNYEAQ (reference sequence).

The chain employs TRBV2 and TRBJ1-2; no clear D. CDR3 size: 16 residues. The V end was cut by 5 bases, the J end by 2 bases, with 18 bases between. Germline V CDR1 and CDR2: SNHLY, FYNNEI. Here the CDR3 reads CASSPSGLLLNYGYTF. The CDR3 coding sequence is TGTGCCAGCAGTCCATCAGGACTGCTACTAAACTATGGCTACACCTTC.

The chain uses TRBV6-6 and TRBJ1-1, with D maybe TRBD1 (6 bases). Germline V gene sequence: CDR1 MNHNY, CDR2 SVGAGI (reference sequence). CDR3 length equals 15 residues. V gave up 6 bases and J gave up 2 bases, with 16 bases separating them. The CDR3 sequence is CASSHPGTTNTEAFF. CDR3 DNA: TGTGCCAGCAGCCACCCTGGGACAACCAACACTGAAGCTTTCTTT.

The V call is TRBV19, the J call TRBJ2-7, with 8 bases identical to TRBD1. The CDR3 consists of 15 residues. J was trimmed by 6 bases and V by 3 bases; bases with no gene match: 10. CDR1 and CDR2 (germline): LNHDA, SQIVND (reference sequence). DNA for the CDR3: TGTGCCAGTAGTATTTACGCAACTCAGGGGGCCGAGCAGTACTTC. It encodes CASSIYATQGAEQYF.

The chain employs TRBV7-2 and TRBJ1-1; 7 nucleotides align to TRBD1. The germline V gene has CDR1 SGHTA and CDR2 FQGNSA. The CDR3 spans 14 residues. The V segment lost 8 bases and the J segment 0 bases; nucleotides outside the gene matches: 6. The DNA for the CDR3 is TGTGCCAGCCGAGGGGACAGTGTGAACACTGAAGCTTTCTTT. Translating it yields CASRGDSVNTEAFF. The full variable domain, rest sourced from reference TRBV7-2 and TRBJ1-1, is GAGVSQSPSNKVTEKGKDVELRCDPISGHTALYWYRQSLGQGLEFLIYFQGNSAPDKSGLPSDRFSAERTGGSVSTLTIQRTQQEDSAVYLCASRGDSVNTEAFFGQGTRLTVV.

The chain employs TRBV27 and TRBJ1-5; 8 bases line up with TRBD1. The CDR3 extends over 15 amino acids. Unmatched junction bases numbered 8, after V lost 5 bases and J lost 5 bases. CDR1 MNHEY and CDR2 SMNVEV come from the germline V gene (reference sequence). CDR3 amino acids: CASSPIDRGDQPQHF. Here the CDR3 DNA reads TGTGCCAGCAGTCCAATAGACAGGGGCGATCAGCCCCAGCATTTT.

V is TRBV7-9 and J is TRBJ2-3, with D possibly TRBD1 on 6 matching bases. CDR1 and CDR2 (germline): SEHNR, FQNEAQ (reference sequence). CDR3 length: 15 residues. V lost 5 bases, J lost 3 bases, and 15 bases lay in between. The CDR3 is CASSDRGINTDTQYF. The CDR3 DNA follows: TGTGCCAGCAGCGATAGGGGGATTAATACAGATACGCAGTATTTT.

The CDR3, as DNA: TGTGCCAGCAGCGTAGGAACAATGGCCGGGGAGCTGTTTTTT. Translated: CASSVGTMAGELFF. V is TRBV9 and J is TRBJ2-2; D is unresolved. CDR3 length equals 14 residues. V was clipped by 0 bases and J by 6 bases, with 9 bases between them. CDR1 is SGDLS, CDR2 YYNGEE, per germline.

For the CDR3, the DNA is TGTGCCAGCGGAAAGACGGGAAGCTTAGCCAAAAACATTCAGTACTTC. Translation gives CASGKTGSLAKNIQYF. The chain carries TRBV7-2 and TRBJ2-4; maybe TRBD2 (5 bases). The germline V and J ends were trimmed by 8 bases and 0 bases, with 17 bases remaining between them. The CDR3 has 16 amino acids. Germline-derived CDR1 and CDR2 are SGHTA and FQGNSA.

The genes are TRBV27 and TRBJ1-5; D is uncertain. The V end was cut by 2 bases, the J end by 0 bases, with 8 bases between. Germline V gene lookup returns CDR1 MNHEY and CDR2 SMNVEV (reference sequence). This CDR3 region has 15 residues. The chain's CDR3 is CASSLRRPSNQPQHF. The CDR3 DNA reads TGTGCCAGCAGTTTAAGGAGACCTAGCAATCAGCCCCAGCATTTT.

This clone was recorded a few times. The genes are TRBV2 and TRBJ1-2; D remains ambiguous. The CDR3 has 12 residues. Germline CDR1 reads SNHLY; CDR2 reads FYNNEI. V lost 5 bases and J lost 6, with 10 bases in between. The CDR3 DNA reads TGTGCCAGCAGTCAAGAGCTTGATGGCTACACCTTC. This gives the protein CASSQELDGYTF.

This chain links TRBV7-2 with TRBJ1-5; D might be TRBD1 (6 bases). Per germline, CDR1 SGHTA and CDR2 FQGNSA. With 5 bases removed from V and 1 base from J, the gap between germline ends came to 9 bases. There are 14 residues in the CDR3. The CDR3 nucleotides are TGTGCCAGCAGCGTCCAGGGGAGCAATCAGCCCCAGCATTTT. Protein product: CASSVQGSNQPQHF.

The genes are TRBV6-5 and TRBJ2-7; D is undetermined. CDR1 is MNHEY, CDR2 SVGAGI, per germline. Trimming stripped 7 bases from V and 0 bases from J, with 16 bases between. The CDR3 loop spans 15 amino acids. The CDR3 region has the DNA TGTGCCAGCAACTCTGTCCCGACAAGCTCCTACGAGCAGTACTTC. Translation gives CASNSVPTSSYEQYF.

The chain combines TRBV6-5 with TRBJ1-6, with a possible D match to TRBD1 (5 bases). This CDR3 spans 14 amino acids. Trimming shortened V by 8 bases and J by 0 bases, and 8 bases separated the two germline ends. Germline V gene lookup returns CDR1 MNHEY and CDR2 SVGAGI. The CDR3 region is CASARASYNSPLHF. The CDR3 DNA follows: TGTGCCAGCGCCAGGGCCTCCTATAATTCACCCCTCCACTTT.